This T cell receptor (beta chain) is drawn from a study of cytomegalovirus exposure and HLA in healthy donors. Study-wide findings and caveats: Reportedly, fewer N-insertions than the roughly 700-donor mean appeared in an Asian-associated ancestry cluster in a later analysis. Specific recognition of CMV antigens was confirmed in vitro for three chains (all CMV-associated).

Germline CDR1 MNHNS, CDR2 SASEGT. V lost 6 bases, J lost 5 bases, and 14 bases lay in between. The CDR3 is 14 amino acids. This clone showed up just a few times. Its antigen is not known. Amplification used 60 Vbeta primers and 13 Jbeta primers. Per the original data handling: Later work found 80 million to 85 million unique TCR beta chains, with 9.5 million to 12 million shared. Repertoires were generated with immunoSEQ multiplex PCR, while TCRdb's copy carries only in-frame clones and drops some. Clone size and the V and J calls come from that table; the DNA yielded D and trimming. In the table there are more than 95,000 clones, approximately 69% of which are singletons.

What was sequenced was PBMCs. The clonotype comes from a man under 40 in good health and CMV-seronegative. The chain links TRBV6-1 to TRBJ1-5; D might be TRBD1 (6 bases). The CDR3 DNA reads TGTGCCAGCAGACCCCGGGGGGCGTATCAGCCCCAGCATTTT. Translating it yields CASRPRGAYQPQHF.